This TCR beta chain was sequenced for a study of human T cells and chemical hapten exposure. Points on this clonotype: Its target is unknown.

TCRdb redid the calling of the RACE reads with MiXCR, one entry per CDR3 protein. The sample lists 350,000 to 400,000 distinct CDR3 sequences; around 6% were seen once. Points from the study as a whole: TCRs at a frequency above 1 in 1000 stayed unchanged with DPC sensitization. The donor cohort had alopecia, so its immune response may not match that of healthy people. Expanded TCR counts at PT1 went up together with patch test score, a positive correlation.

The CDR3 loop spans 19 amino acids. V was clipped by 0 bases and J by 1 base, with 20 bases between them. CDR1 and CDR2 from the germline V gene are SGHDN and FVKESK. Time point noted: patch test 2, 6 weeks after DPC sensitization. Treatment noted: therapeutic diphenylcyclopropenone sensitization with weekly scalp DPC. The origin of this receptor is a woman under 30 with alopecia areata. Some clones in this sample may be carry-over from other donors' samples. The sample here was whole blood, taken in connection with sensitization to the hapten diphenylcyclopropenone (DPC). The gene calls are TRBV14 and TRBJ2-3; D is perhaps TRBD1 or TRBD2 (5 bases each). The CDR3 region has the DNA TGTGCCAGCAGCCAAGACACCGGGGCAGGGTTCATGCGCACAGATACGCAGTATTTT. It yields the protein CASSQDTGAGFMRTDTQYF.